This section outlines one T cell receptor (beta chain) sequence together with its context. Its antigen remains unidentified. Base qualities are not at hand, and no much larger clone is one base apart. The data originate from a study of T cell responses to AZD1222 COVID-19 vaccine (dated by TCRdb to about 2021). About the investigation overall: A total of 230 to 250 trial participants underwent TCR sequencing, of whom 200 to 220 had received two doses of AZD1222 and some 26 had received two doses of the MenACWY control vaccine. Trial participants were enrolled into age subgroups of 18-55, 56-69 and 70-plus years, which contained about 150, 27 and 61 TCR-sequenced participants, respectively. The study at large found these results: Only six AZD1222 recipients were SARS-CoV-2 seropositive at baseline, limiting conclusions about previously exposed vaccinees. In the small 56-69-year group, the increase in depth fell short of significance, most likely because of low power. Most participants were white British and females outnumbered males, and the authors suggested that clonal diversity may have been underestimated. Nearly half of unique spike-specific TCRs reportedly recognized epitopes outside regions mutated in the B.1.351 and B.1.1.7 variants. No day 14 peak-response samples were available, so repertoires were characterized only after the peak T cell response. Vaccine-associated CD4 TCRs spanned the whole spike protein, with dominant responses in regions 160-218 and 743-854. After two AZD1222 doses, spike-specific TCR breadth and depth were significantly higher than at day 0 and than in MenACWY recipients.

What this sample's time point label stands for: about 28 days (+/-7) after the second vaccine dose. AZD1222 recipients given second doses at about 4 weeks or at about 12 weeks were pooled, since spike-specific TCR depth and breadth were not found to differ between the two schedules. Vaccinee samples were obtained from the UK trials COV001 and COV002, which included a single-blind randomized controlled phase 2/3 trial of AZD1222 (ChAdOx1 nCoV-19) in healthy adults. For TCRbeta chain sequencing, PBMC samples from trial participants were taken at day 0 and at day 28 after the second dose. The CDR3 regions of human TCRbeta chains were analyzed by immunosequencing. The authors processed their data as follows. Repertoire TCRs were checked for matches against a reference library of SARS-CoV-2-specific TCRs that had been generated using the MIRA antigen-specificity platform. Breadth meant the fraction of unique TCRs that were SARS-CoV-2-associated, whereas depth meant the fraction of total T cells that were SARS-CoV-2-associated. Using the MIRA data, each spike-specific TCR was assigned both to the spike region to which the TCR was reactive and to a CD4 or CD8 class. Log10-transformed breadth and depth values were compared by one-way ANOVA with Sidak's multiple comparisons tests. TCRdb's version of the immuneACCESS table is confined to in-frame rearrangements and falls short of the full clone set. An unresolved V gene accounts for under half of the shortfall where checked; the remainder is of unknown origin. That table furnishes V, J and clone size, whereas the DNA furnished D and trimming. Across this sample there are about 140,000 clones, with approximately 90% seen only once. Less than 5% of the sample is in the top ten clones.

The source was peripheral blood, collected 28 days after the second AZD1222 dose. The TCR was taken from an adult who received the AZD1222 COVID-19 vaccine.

The nucleotides are TGCGCCAGCAGCCAAAACTGGCAGATGAACACTGAAGCTTTCTTT. This sequence encodes CASSQNWQMNTEAFF. Recombination joined TRBV4-3 with TRBJ1-1; no D gene call is confident. The germline V gene encodes CDR1 LGHNA and CDR2 YSLEER. Trimming removed 2 bases from V and 0 bases from J, leaving 10 bases between the germline ends. The CDR3 goes from the cysteine to the phenylalanine over 15 residues. Kept here is only the CDR3 DNA, which spans 45 bases and is read in frame from base 1.